This T cell receptor beta chain was sequenced in a study of T cells expressing NK-cell markers. For the study at large: Most of the eight sequenced donors tested HCMV-seropositive; one tested seronegative.

Whole-study findings and limits: Nothing established the HCMV specificity of expanded NKG2C+ T cell clones.

CDR3 length: 15 amino acids. Germline CDR1 is SGHTA and CDR2 is FQGNSA. About this clonotype itself: Its specificity is unknown.

Reprocessing the 5' RACE reads, TCRdb reports a single entry for every CDR3 protein and omits DNA. The ten most abundant clones cover approximately 3.6% of a sample with about 540,000 distinct CDR3 sequences. The source material was blood T cells: a sorted CD56 or NKG2C T cell subset, CD4+ or CD8+ T cells, or bulk PBMC T cells (not recorded which). The rearrangement links TRBV7-2 to TRBJ2-4; the D call from TCRdb, TRBD2, cannot be confirmed without DNA. This TCR was recovered from a man younger than 35 in good health. CDR3 residues: CASSYIAAPGDIQYF.